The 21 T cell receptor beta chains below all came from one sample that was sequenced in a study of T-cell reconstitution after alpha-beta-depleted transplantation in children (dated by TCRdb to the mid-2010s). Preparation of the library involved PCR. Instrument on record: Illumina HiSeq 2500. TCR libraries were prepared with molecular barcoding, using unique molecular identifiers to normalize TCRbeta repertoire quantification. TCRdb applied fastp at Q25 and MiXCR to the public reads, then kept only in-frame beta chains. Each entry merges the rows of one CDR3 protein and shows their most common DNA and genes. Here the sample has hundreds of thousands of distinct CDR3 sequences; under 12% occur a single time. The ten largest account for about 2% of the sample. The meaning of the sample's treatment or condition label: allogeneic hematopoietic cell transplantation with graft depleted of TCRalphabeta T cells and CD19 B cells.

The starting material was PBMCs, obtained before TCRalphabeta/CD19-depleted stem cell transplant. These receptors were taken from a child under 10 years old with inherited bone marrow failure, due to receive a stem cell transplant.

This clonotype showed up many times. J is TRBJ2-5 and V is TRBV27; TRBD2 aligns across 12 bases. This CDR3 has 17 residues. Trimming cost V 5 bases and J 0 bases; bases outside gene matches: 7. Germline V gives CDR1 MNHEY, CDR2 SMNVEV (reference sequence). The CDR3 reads CASSRRTSGDYQETQYF. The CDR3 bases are TGTGCCAGCAGTCGCCGGACTAGCGGGGACTACCAAGAGACCCAGTACTTC.

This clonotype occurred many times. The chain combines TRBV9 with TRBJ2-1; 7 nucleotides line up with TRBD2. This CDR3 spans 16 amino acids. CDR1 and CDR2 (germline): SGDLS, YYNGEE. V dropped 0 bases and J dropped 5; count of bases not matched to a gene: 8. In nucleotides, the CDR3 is TGTGCCAGCAGCGTAGATGTGGGAGGGCAAAACAATGAGCAGTTCTTC. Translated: CASSVDVGGQNNEQFF.

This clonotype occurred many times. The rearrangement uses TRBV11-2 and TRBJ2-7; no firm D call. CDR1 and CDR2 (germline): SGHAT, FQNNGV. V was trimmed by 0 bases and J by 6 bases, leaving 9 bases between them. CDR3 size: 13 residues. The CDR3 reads CASSLDWIAEQYF. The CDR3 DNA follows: TGTGCCAGCAGCTTAGATTGGATAGCCGAGCAGTACTTC. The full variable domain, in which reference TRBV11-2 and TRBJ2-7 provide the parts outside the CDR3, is EAGVAQSPRYKIIEKRQSVAFWCNPISGHATLYWYQQILGQGPKLLIQFQNNGVVDDSQLPKDRFSAERLKGVDSTLKIQPAKLEDSAVYLCASSLDWIAEQYFGPGTRLTVT.

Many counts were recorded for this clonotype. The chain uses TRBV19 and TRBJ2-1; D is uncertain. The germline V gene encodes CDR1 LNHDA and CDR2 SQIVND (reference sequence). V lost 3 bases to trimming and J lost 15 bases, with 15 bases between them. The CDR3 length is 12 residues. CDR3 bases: TGTGCCAGTAGTATGGCTGGCACCGGGCTGTTCTTC. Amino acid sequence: CASSMAGTGLFF.

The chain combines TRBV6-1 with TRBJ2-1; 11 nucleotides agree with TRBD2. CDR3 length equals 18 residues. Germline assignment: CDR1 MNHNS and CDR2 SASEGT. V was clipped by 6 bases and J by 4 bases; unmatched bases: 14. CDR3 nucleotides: TGTGCCAGCAGCTTGGTACTAGCGGGAGACCCCGGGTACAATGAGCAGTTCTTC. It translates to CASSLVLAGDPGYNEQFF.

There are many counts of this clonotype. The CDR3 here is CSARDKDRGQVGDTQYF. As DNA, the CDR3 is TGCAGTGCTAGAGATAAGGACAGGGGGCAGGTTGGAGATACGCAGTATTTT. The chain links TRBV20-1 to TRBJ2-3; the match to TRBD1 covers 11 bases. The CDR3 covers 17 residues. V gave up 0 bases and J gave up 5 bases; unmatched junction bases: 10. Germline-derived CDR1 and CDR2 are DFQATT and SNEGSKA (reference sequence).

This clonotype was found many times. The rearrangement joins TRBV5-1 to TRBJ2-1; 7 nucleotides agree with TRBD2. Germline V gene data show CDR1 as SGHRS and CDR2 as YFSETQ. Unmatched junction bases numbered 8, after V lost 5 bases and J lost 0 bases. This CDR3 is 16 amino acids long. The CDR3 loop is CASSLGSGDSYNEQFF. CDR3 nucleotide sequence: TGCGCCAGCAGTCTTGGCAGCGGGGACTCCTACAATGAGCAGTTCTTC.

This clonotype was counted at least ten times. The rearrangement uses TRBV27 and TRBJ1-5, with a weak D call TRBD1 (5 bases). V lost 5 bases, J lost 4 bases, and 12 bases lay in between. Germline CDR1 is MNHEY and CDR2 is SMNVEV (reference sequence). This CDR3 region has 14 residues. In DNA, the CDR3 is TGTGCCAGCAGTCATGGGGGGGGAAATCAGCCCCAGCATTTT. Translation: CASSHGGGNQPQHF.

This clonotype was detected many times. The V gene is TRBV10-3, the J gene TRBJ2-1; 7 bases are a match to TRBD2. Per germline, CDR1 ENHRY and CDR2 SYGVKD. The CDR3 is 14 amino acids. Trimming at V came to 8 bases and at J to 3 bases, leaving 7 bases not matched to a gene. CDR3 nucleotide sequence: TGTGCCATCGCCTCCGGGACTAACTACAATGAGCAGTTCTTC. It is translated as CAIASGTNYNEQFF.

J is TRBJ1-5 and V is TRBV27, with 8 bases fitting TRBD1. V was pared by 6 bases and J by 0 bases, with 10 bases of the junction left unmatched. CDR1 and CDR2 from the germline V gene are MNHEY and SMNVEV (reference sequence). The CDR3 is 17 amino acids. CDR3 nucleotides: TGTGCCAGCAGCCGGGACAGGACCGCATATAGCAATCAGCCCCAGCATTTT. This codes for CASSRDRTAYSNQPQHF.

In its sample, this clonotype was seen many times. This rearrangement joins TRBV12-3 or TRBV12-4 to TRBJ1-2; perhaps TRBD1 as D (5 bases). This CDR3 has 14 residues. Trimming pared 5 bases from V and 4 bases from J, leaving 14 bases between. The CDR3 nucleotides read TGTGCCAGCAGTGTGGGACTACCCTCCTATGGCTACACCTTC. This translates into CASSVGLPSYGYTF.

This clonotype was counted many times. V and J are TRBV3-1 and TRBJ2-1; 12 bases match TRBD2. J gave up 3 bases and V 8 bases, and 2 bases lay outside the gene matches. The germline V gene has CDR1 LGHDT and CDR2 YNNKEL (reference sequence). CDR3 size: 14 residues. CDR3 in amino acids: CASSTSGGYNEQFF. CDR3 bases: TGTGCCAGCTCGACTAGCGGGGGCTACAATGAGCAGTTCTTC.

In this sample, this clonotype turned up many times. CDR3 DNA: TGCAGTGCTAGTGGGAGGGCCCCCGGCTACACCTTC. The encoded protein is CSASGRAPGYTF. The V gene is TRBV20-1, the J gene TRBJ1-2; the D is unclear. Trimming removed 3 bases from V and 8 bases from J, with 13 bases in between. CDR1 is DFQATT, CDR2 SNEGSKA, per germline (reference sequence). There are 12 residues in the CDR3.

The CDR3 DNA follows: TGTGCCAGCAGCTGGGGACTAGCGGTATTCTACGAGCAGTACTTC. This gives the protein CASSWGLAVFYEQYF. The chain joins TRBV7-9 to TRBJ2-7, with 11 nucleotides matching TRBD2. V trimming: 4 bases; J trimming: 3 bases; junction bases outside the gene matches: 5. This CDR3 is built from 15 residues. Looked up from germline, CDR1 is SEHNR and CDR2 is FQNEAQ (reference sequence).

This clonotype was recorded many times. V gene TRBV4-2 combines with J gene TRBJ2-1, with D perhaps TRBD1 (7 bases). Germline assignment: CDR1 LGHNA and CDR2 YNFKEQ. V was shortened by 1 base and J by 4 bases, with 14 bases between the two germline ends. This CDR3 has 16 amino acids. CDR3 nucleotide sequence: TGTGCCAGCAGCCAAGCCCAGGGGGGAACATACAATGAGCAGTTCTTC. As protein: CASSQAQGGTYNEQFF.

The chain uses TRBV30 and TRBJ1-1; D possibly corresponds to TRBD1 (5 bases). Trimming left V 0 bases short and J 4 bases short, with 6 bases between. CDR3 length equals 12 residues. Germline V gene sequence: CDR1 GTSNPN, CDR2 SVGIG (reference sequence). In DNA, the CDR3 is TGTGCCTGGAGTGTGGGGGGCACTGAAGCTTTCTTT. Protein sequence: CAWSVGGTEAFF.

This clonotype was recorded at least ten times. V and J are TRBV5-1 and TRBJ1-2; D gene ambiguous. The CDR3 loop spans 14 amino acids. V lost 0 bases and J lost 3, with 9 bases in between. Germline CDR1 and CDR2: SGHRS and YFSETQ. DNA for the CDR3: TGCGCCAGCAGCTTGGTAGGACGGCACTATGGCTACACCTTC. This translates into CASSLVGRHYGYTF.

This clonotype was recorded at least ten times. Here the CDR3 reads CASSSATIGEKLFF. For the CDR3, the DNA is TGTGCCAGCAGCTCCGCGACAATTGGGGAAAAACTGTTTTTT. The chain links TRBV7-9 to TRBJ1-4; D call uncertain. The germline gives CDR1 SEHNR, CDR2 FQNEAQ (reference sequence). The V end was cut by 4 bases, the J end by 8 bases, with 14 bases between. The length of the CDR3 is 14 residues.

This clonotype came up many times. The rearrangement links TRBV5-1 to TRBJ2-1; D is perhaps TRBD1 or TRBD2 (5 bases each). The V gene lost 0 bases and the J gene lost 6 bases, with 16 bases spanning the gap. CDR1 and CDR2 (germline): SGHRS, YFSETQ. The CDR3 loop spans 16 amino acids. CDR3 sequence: CASSLGGTPWGNEQFF. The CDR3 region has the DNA TGCGCCAGCAGCTTGGGGGGGACGCCCTGGGGCAATGAGCAGTTCTTC.

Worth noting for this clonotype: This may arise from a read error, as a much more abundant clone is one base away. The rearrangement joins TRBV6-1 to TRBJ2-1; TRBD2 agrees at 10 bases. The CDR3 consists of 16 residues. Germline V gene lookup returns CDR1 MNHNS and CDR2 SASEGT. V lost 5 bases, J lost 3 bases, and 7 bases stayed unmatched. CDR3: CASSIIAGGFYNEQFF. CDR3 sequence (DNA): TGTGCCAGCAGTATCATAGCGGGGGGATTCTACAATGAGCAGTTCTTC.

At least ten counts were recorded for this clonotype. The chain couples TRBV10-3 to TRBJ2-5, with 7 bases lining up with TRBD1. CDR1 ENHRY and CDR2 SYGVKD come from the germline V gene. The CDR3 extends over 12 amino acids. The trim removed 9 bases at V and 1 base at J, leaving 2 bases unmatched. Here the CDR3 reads CAIGTAQETQYF. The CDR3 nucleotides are TGTGCCATTGGGACAGCCCAAGAGACCCAGTACTTC.